This T cell receptor (beta chain) is drawn from a study of beta chain features in type 1 diabetes. Expressed TCRB transcripts got sequenced, as all isolated RNA was reverse transcribed. Only in-frame clones appear in the TCRdb table, and some are missing; sequencing was by immunoSEQ multiplex PCR. Of about 360,000 clones listed, approximately 12% were seen once; the top ten hold roughly 0.015%. Staining for CD45RO/CCR7/CD25/CD127/CD95/CD27 allowed sorting of CD4+ naive, central memory, regulatory and stem cell-like memory cells. Purity of each sorted population was above 95%. This clone was observed a few times. No antigen is known for it. General study findings and limits: At VDJ recombination sites, type 1 diabetes patients had fewer insertions and more deleted nucleotides. Within the patient group, naive, central memory and Treg TCRB repertoires appeared more similar to each other than within healthy donors.

The V gene lost 6 bases and the J gene lost 6 bases, with 15 bases spanning the gap. The CDR3 is 14 amino acids. Germline CDR1 and CDR2: MDHEN and SYDVKM. The sequenced material came from naive CD4+ T cells from blood. The TCR was taken from a man younger than 30 in good health. This chain links TRBV28 with TRBJ2-1, with D maybe TRBD2 (6 bases). The CDR3: CASSIFGSFNEQFF. The CDR3 bases are TGTGCCAGCAGCATTTTCGGGAGCTTCAATGAGCAGTTCTTC.